This T cell receptor beta chain was captured in a study of blood T cell repertoires in COVID-19. Across the whole study: The United States, Italy and Spain provided the acute and convalescent COVID-19 samples. PBMCs, B-cell-depleted T cells, or T cells were the source of the cDNA or gDNA that made up the material.

Germline CDR1 SGHNT, CDR2 YYREEE (reference sequence). The length of the CDR3 is 13 residues. The ends lost 5 bases at V and 6 bases at J; junction bases unmatched: 5. Original methodology: Estimated nucleated cell counts came from reference gene primer amplification. The protocol was immunoSEQ multiplex PCR, while the TCRdb copy is restricted to in-frame clones and leaves out a portion. V and J calls and clone size are given by that table; D and trimming were obtained from the DNA. The sample has a few hundred thousand clones; around 86% are singletons. The sequenced material came from peripheral blood. The chain recombines TRBV5-4 with TRBJ1-2; 9 bases match TRBD1. This sequence was found in a woman aged 40 to 49 who had recovered from COVID-19. Written as DNA, the CDR3 is TGTGCCAGCAGTTCGGACAGGGGCAATGGCTACACCTTC. Translation gives CASSSDRGNGYTF. The complete variable domain, with remaining parts taken from reference TRBV5-4 and TRBJ1-2, reads ETGVTQSPTHLIKTRGQQVTLRCSSQSGHNTVSWYQQALGQGPQFIFQYYREEENGRGNFPPRFSGLQFPNYSSELNVNALELDDSALYLCASSSDRGNGYTFGSGTRLTVV.